This T cell receptor (beta chain) emerged from a study of OX40 agonist ivuxolimab in advanced cancers. At the level of the study: Partial responses were seen in three patients, one with hepatocellular carcinoma and two with cutaneous melanoma.

Between the trimmed V and J ends, which lost 7 bases and 4 bases, there was a span of 13 bases. The CDR3 loop spans 13 amino acids. Germline assignment: CDR1 MNHEY and CDR2 SMNVEV (reference sequence). On this clone itself: What it binds is unknown.

Some clones are missing from TCRdb's copy, which holds only in-frame ones; the method was immunoSEQ multiplex PCR. The sample includes some 45,000 clones, about 80% of them seen just once. Findings of the study overall: Some nonresponders likewise displayed low normalized T-cell clonal expansion. CD8+ T cells averaged more expanded clones than CD4+. Blood T cells, both CD4+ and CD8+, expanded clonally by week 6 at 0.1 to 3.0 mg/kg.

The material sequenced was CD4+ or CD8+ T cells sorted from blood, taken in a trial of the OX40 agonist ivuxolimab. The receptor was isolated from an adult with an advanced solid tumor such as melanoma, head and neck, liver or kidney cancer. V and J are TRBV27 and TRBJ1-1; D gene unclear. The CDR3 region is CASKYAPGTEAFF. The CDR3 region has the DNA TGTGCCAGCAAGTACGCCCCCGGCACTGAAGCTTTCTTT.